Presented here are 27 T cell receptor beta chains from one specimen sequenced in a study of T cells after yellow fever vaccination (dated by TCRdb to between 2018 and 2021). Explained via the paper, the treatment or condition label denotes: live attenuated yellow fever vaccine strain. Library method: 5' RACE. This sample was sequenced with an Illumina NovaSeq 6000. TCRdb cleaned the public reads at Q25 with fastp, built clones with MiXCR and kept in-frame beta chains. Merged by CDR3 protein, the rows form single entries marked with the most common genes and DNA. For this sample there are roughly 99,000 distinct CDR3 sequences; around 5.8% appear just once. The top ten clonotypes cover about two fifths of the sample. Sequences were derived from CD8+ T cells sorted from PBMCs, sampled 10 days after the yellow fever booster vaccination. The source is a man younger than 30 who received the YFV17D yellow fever vaccine.

This clonotype occurred a few times. This chain uses TRBV5-6 with TRBJ1-5; D is unresolved. V shed 4 bases and J shed 4 bases, with 9 bases lying between them. Looked up from germline, CDR1 is SGHDT and CDR2 is YYEEEE. The CDR3 has 13 amino acids. The chain's CDR3 is CASSVHGNQPQHF. The CDR3 bases are TGTGCCAGCAGCGTTCATGGGAATCAGCCCCAGCATTTT. The full variable domain, in which reference TRBV5-6 and TRBJ1-5 provide the parts outside the CDR3, is DAGVTQSPTHLIKTRGQQVTLRCSPKSGHDTVSWYQQALGQGPQFIFQYYEEEERQRGNFPDRFSGHQFPNYSSELNVNALLLGDSALYLCASSVHGNQPQHFGDGTRLSIL.

This clonotype showed up just a few times. Written as DNA, the CDR3 is TGTGCCAGCTCGGGGGGGCCTACCTACAATGAGCAGTTCTTC. This sequence encodes CASSGGPTYNEQFF. The chain couples TRBV11-3 to TRBJ2-1; 8 nucleotides match TRBD2. Germline V lookup: CDR1 SGHNT, CDR2 YENEEA. The ends lost 8 bases at V and 2 bases at J; junction bases unmatched: 5. This CDR3 is 14 amino acids long.

The chain carries TRBV7-8 and TRBJ2-2, with D possibly matching TRBD1 (5 bases). This CDR3 contains 18 residues. Trimming pared 2 bases from V and 3 bases from J, leaving 19 bases between. Germline-derived CDR1 and CDR2 are SGHVS and FQNEAQ. The CDR3, as DNA: TGTGCCAGCAGCTTAAACGTCGGGCAGGGATCCCACACCGGGGAGCTGTTTTTT. The encoded protein is CASSLNVGQGSHTGELFF.

The chain carries TRBV5-1 and TRBJ2-5; D remains unclear. The CDR3 loop spans 13 amino acids. Trimming took off 0 bases at V and 3 bases at J, with 6 bases between the two ends. CDR1 and CDR2 (germline): SGHRS, YFSETQ. The CDR3 region has the DNA TGCGCCAGCAGCTTGGCACTTGAAGAGACCCAGTACTTC. This codes for CASSLALEETQYF.

This clonotype was detected a few times. This chain joins TRBV4-3 and TRBJ1-1; no clear D. The CDR3 consists of 15 residues. Trimming removed 0 bases at V and 0 bases at J, with 8 bases between. From germline, CDR1 is LGHNA and CDR2 YSLEER. The CDR3 region is CASSQERGLNTEAFF. The CDR3 DNA is TGCGCCAGCAGCCAAGAACGGGGATTGAACACTGAAGCTTTCTTT.

The V call is TRBV6-5, the J call TRBJ2-2; no definite D call. V was shortened by 5 bases and J by 0 bases, with 4 bases between the two germline ends. The CDR3 totals 13 residues. CDR1 and CDR2 (germline): MNHEY, SVGAGI. CDR3 in amino acids: CASSIANTGELFF. For the CDR3, the DNA is TGTGCCAGCAGTATTGCGAACACCGGGGAGCTGTTTTTT.

By share, this clonotype counts as large. V and J are TRBV7-3 and TRBJ2-1, with D unclear. The germline V and J ends were trimmed by 5 bases and 10 bases, with 12 bases remaining between them. This CDR3 comprises 12 residues. CDR1 and CDR2 from the germline V gene are SGHTA and FQGTGA. CDR3 amino acids: CASSATLGEQFF. CDR3 in DNA: TGTGCCAGCAGCGCCACCCTGGGCGAGCAGTTCTTC.

This clonotype occurred a few times. This chain links TRBV9 with TRBJ2-1, with a tentative D call TRBD1 (5 bases). The CDR3 is made up of 17 amino acids. Between the trimmed V and J ends, which lost 2 bases and 8 bases, there was a span of 23 bases. CDR1 is SGDLS, CDR2 YYNGEE, per germline. The chain's CDR3 is CASSVGLSQPGAHEQFF. The CDR3 coding sequence is TGTGCCAGCAGCGTGGGGCTCAGTCAGCCGGGTGCTCATGAGCAGTTCTTC. Based on the CDR3 plus reference TRBV9 and TRBJ2-1, the full variable domain is DSGVTQTPKHLITATGQRVTLRCSPRSGDLSVYWYQQSLDQGLQFLIQYYNGEERAKGNILERFSAQQFPDLHSELNLSSLELGDSALYFCASSVGLSQPGAHEQFFGPGTRLTVL.

In this sample, this clonotype turned up a few times. The chain joins TRBV29-1 to TRBJ2-6; D is unresolved. V lost 5 bases to trimming and J lost 0 bases, with 2 bases between them. Per the germline V gene, CDR1 is SQVTM and CDR2 is ANQGSEA. The CDR3 is 12 amino acids. The CDR3 sequence: CSVNSGANVLTF. CDR3 nucleotides: TGCAGCGTTAACTCTGGGGCCAACGTCCTGACTTTC.

The V and J genes are TRBV10-1 and TRBJ2-7; D possibly corresponds to TRBD2 (6 bases). The CDR3 consists of 18 residues. Germline CDR1 and CDR2: WNHNN and SYGVQD (reference sequence). Trimming cost V 6 bases and J 1 base, with 25 bases left between them. The CDR3: CASRGSRRGKGRSYEQYF. The CDR3 DNA is TGCGCCAGCAGGGGCTCAAGGAGGGGCAAAGGGAGGTCCTACGAGCAGTACTTC.

The chain combines TRBV13 with TRBJ2-7, with 8 bases identical to TRBD1. The CDR3 runs to 14 residues. Germline CDR1 and CDR2: PRHDT and FYEKMQ (reference sequence). The V and J ends lost 5 bases and 0 bases, in that order; junction bases with no gene match: 3. CDR3 coding DNA: TGTGCCAGCAGCCGGACAGGGATCTCCTACGAGCAGTACTTC. Protein product: CASSRTGISYEQYF.

This clonotype was found many times. The chain employs TRBV5-1 and TRBJ2-1; weak D call: TRBD2 (6 bases). This CDR3 spans 15 amino acids. In germline, CDR1 is SGHRS, CDR2 YFSETQ. Trimming cost V 3 bases and J 4 bases, with 14 bases left between them. CDR3 region: CASSSRDSLYNEQFF. In DNA, the CDR3 is TGCGCCAGCAGCTCCCGGGACTCGCTGTACAATGAGCAGTTCTTC.

This clonotype occurred a few times. The V gene is TRBV2, the J gene TRBJ2-3; perhaps D is TRBD1 or TRBD2 (5 bases each). Germline CDR1 and CDR2: SNHLY and FYNNEI. Trimming took 6 bases from V and 6 from J, leaving 22 bases between them. The CDR3 contains 16 residues. The CDR3 loop is CASRSPGPTWPDTQYF. In DNA form, the CDR3 reads TGTGCCAGCAGGTCCCCGGGACCCACCTGGCCGGATACGCAGTATTTT.

The chain has TRBV4-1 and TRBJ2-1; 15 positions agree with TRBD2. The CDR3 runs to 16 residues. The trim removed 1 base at V and 6 bases at J, leaving 1 base unmatched. The germline CDR1 and CDR2 sequences are MGHRA and YSYEKL. The CDR3 loop reads CASSQVGLAGGNEQFF. DNA of the CDR3: TGCGCCAGCAGCCAAGTGGGACTAGCGGGGGGCAATGAGCAGTTCTTC.

This sequence joins TRBV7-9 and TRBJ1-1, with D perhaps matching TRBD1 (6 bases). Germline values: CDR1 SEHNR, CDR2 FQNEAQ (reference sequence). Trimming removed 5 bases from V and 4 bases from J, with 11 bases in between. The CDR3 sequence is 13 residues long. The CDR3: CASSPRGFTEAFF. The DNA for the CDR3 is TGTGCCAGCAGCCCGAGGGGGTTCACTGAAGCTTTCTTT.

This clonotype has at least ten counts. The rearrangement links TRBV5-6 to TRBJ2-7; maybe TRBD1 (5 bases). From germline, CDR1 is SGHDT and CDR2 YYEEEE. The CDR3 extends over 13 amino acids. The ends were cut back, 0 bases at V and 4 bases at J, with 8 bases in the middle. The CDR3 DNA follows: TGTGCCAGCAGCTTGGGGACACCTTACGAGCAGTACTTC. Its translation is CASSLGTPYEQYF. Full variable domain (outside the CDR3, taken from reference TRBV5-6 and TRBJ2-7): DAGVTQSPTHLIKTRGQQVTLRCSPKSGHDTVSWYQQALGQGPQFIFQYYEEEERQRGNFPDRFSGHQFPNYSSELNVNALLLGDSALYLCASSLGTPYEQYFGPGTRLTVT.

This clonotype was picked up a small number of times. The chain has TRBV4-3 and TRBJ1-6; 8 bases fit TRBD1. Germline CDR1 is LGHNA and CDR2 is YSLEER. V trimming: 0 bases; J trimming: 11 bases; junction bases outside the gene matches: 9. The CDR3 totals 16 residues. This CDR3 is CASSQDTGQGSAPLHF. The CDR3 DNA sequence: TGCGCCAGCAGCCAAGATACCGGACAGGGTTCGGCACCCCTCCACTTT.

This clonotype showed up many times. The chain joins TRBV5-1 to TRBJ2-4, with 8 nucleotides matching TRBD1. V shed 3 bases, J shed 0 bases, and the junction held 5 bases outside the gene matches. The germline CDR1 and CDR2 sequences are SGHRS and YFSETQ. CDR3 length: 16 residues. In DNA form, the CDR3 reads TGCGCCAGCAGCTCCGGGACAGGACTAGCCAAAAACATTCAGTACTTC. Its translation is CASSSGTGLAKNIQYF.

J is TRBJ2-3 and V is TRBV29-1; D tentatively reads TRBD1 or TRBD2 (5 bases each). The germline CDR1 and CDR2 sequences are SQVTM and ANQGSEA. Trimming took off 2 bases at V and 0 bases at J, with 6 bases between the two ends. This CDR3 spans 13 amino acids. CDR3 in DNA: TGCAGCGTTGAATGGGACAGCACAGATACGCAGTATTTT. Encoded protein: CSVEWDSTDTQYF.

There are many counts of this clonotype. This CDR3 reads CSADTGTGIMNSPLHF. DNA for the CDR3: TGCAGTGCGGATACGGGGACGGGTATTATGAATTCACCCCTCCACTTT. This chain joins TRBV20-1 and TRBJ1-6, with D possibly being TRBD1 (5 bases). With 6 bases removed from V and 7 bases from J, the gap between germline ends came to 22 bases. The CDR3 sequence is 16 residues long. The germline CDR1 and CDR2 sequences are DFQATT and SNEGSKA (reference sequence).

In its sample, this clonotype was seen a few times. The rearrangement joins TRBV7-6 to TRBJ2-2; TRBD2 matches at 13 bases. J gave up 9 bases and V 6 bases, and 13 bases lay outside the gene matches. This CDR3 is built from 17 residues. Germline CDR1 is SGHVS and CDR2 is FNYEAQ. CDR3 bases: TGTGCCAGCAGACGACTAGCGGGGGGCCCCACCTCCCGGGAGCTGTTTTTT. It yields the protein CASRRLAGGPTSRELFF.

The V and J genes are TRBV7-2 and TRBJ2-5, with TRBD1 matching 10 bases. V dropped 2 bases and J dropped 5; count of bases not matched to a gene: 5. Germline CDR1 SGHTA, CDR2 FQGNSA. The CDR3 is made up of 15 amino acids. CDR3: CASSLRTGGDETQYF. CDR3 nucleotide sequence: TGTGCCAGCAGCTTACGGACAGGGGGGGATGAGACCCAGTACTTC.

This clonotype was seen a handful of times. The chain couples TRBV12-3 or TRBV12-4 to TRBJ1-2, with 7 bases identical to TRBD1. The V gene end was trimmed by 6 bases and the J gene end by 0 bases; junction bases not matched to a gene: 4. The CDR3 contains 14 residues. The CDR3 protein is CASRGQTTNYGYTF. The DNA of the CDR3 is TGTGCCAGCAGGGGACAGACTACTAACTATGGCTACACCTTC.

The chain recombines TRBV6-2 or TRBV6-3 with TRBJ1-5; D ambiguous. Between the trimmed V and J ends, which lost 10 bases and 4 bases, there was a span of 11 bases. Germline assignment: CDR1 MNHEY and CDR2 SVGEGT. This CDR3 has 12 residues. The CDR3 bases are TGTGCCACCCCCTCGGGAAATCAGCCCCAGCATTTT. It specifies CATPSGNQPQHF.

The rearrangement links TRBV3-1 to TRBJ1-1; D not certain. Germline V gene data show CDR1 as LGHDT and CDR2 as YNNKEL (reference sequence). This CDR3 is built from 16 residues. Trimming removed 2 bases from V and 0 bases from J, with 13 bases in between. DNA for the CDR3: TGTGCCAGCAGCCAATTCGAGGCAGGCATGAACACTGAAGCTTTCTTT. Amino acids: CASSQFEAGMNTEAFF.

This clonotype was picked up many times. The rearrangement joins TRBV4-3 to TRBJ2-1; D call uncertain. Between the trimmed V and J ends, which lost 1 base and 3 bases, there was a span of 7 bases. Germline V gene data show CDR1 as LGHNA and CDR2 as YSLEER. This CDR3 contains 14 residues. The CDR3 is CASSQGTYYNEQFF. CDR3 DNA: TGCGCCAGCAGCCAAGGGACCTACTACAATGAGCAGTTCTTC.

This clonotype was recorded at least ten times. The V gene is TRBV6-5, the J gene TRBJ2-7, with TRBD2 matching over 9 bases. CDR3 size: 15 residues. CDR1 is MNHEY, CDR2 SVGAGI, per germline. V trimming: 4 bases; J trimming: 1 base; junction bases outside the gene matches: 5. CDR3 sequence (DNA): TGTGCCAGCAGTTTGGCGGGGGGGAAATCCTACGAGCAGTACTTC. Its protein product is CASSLAGGKSYEQYF.